This paragraph reports one T cell receptor (beta chain). Its antigen is unknown. No clone much larger than this one lies a single base away; base qualities are absent. The immunoSEQ Assay, a bias-controlled multiplex PCR, was used to amplify TCRbeta CDR3 regions from genomic DNA. In the original analysis: Nucleated cell counts per sample were estimated from amplification of reference gene primers within the assay. To quantify the absolute abundance of each unique TCRbeta CDR3 rearrangement, sequence reads were collapsed and filtered. For each sample, productive Simpson clonality was calculated as the square root of Simpson's diversity index over productive rearrangements. The clones in this table, taken by TCRdb from immuneACCESS, are in-frame only. Not every clone is retained; where verified, under half of the shortfall comes from an unresolved V gene, and the cause of the rest is unknown. The V and J calls and the clone size are those of that table, but D and trimming were determined from the DNA. The sample table contains 300,000 to 450,000 clones; only one count was recorded for more than 80% of them. Together, the top ten hold around 3% of the sample.

This sample is drawn from a study of blood T cell repertoires in COVID-19 (dated by TCRdb to 2020 to 2022). Broadly, across the study: Samples from collaborators originated in the United States, Italy and Spain and spanned both the acute and convalescent phases of COVID-19. The material from the prospective study consisted of cDNA or gDNA derived from T cells, B-cell-depleted T cells, or PBMCs. Subjects who had been exposed to COVID-19, were actively infected with it, or had recovered from it provided the deeply sampled blood TCRbeta repertoires that made up the dataset. A freely available public database, intended as a resource for researchers studying the immune response to SARS-CoV-2, is where the repertoires were released. Samples came from the ongoing ImmuneRACE study (first 160 participants) plus 1,254 subjects from 6 global collaborators. A de-identified subject ID, COVID-19 status, age in years and sex were almost always included in the sample metadata. Where available, HLA class I and class II types were taken from metadata supplied by the sample provider and were not determined by assay-based typing. What the work shows at the level of the full study, not this receptor alone: Clinical and demographic metadata were provided uncurated, with the amount varying by source and participant.

One collaborating source in Seattle enrolled patients while the patients were actively infected and followed the patients over time throughout the course of disease. The collaborating institutions used their own protocols to collect whole blood in K2EDTA tubes. For TCRbeta analysis, collaborators shipped samples as frozen whole blood, isolated PBMCs, or DNA extracted from either of those sample types. The germline V gene yields SGHTA for CDR1 and FQGNSA for CDR2. Spanning cysteine to phenylalanine, the CDR3 consists of 18 amino acids. Solely the CDR3 DNA is kept, with 54 bases framed from the first base. The germline V and J ends show losses of 0 bases and 1 base respectively, and no gene match explains 2 bases of the junction.

The chain is encoded by TRBV7-2 joined to TRBJ2-1; 14 central bases correspond to TRBD2. Material for sequencing was peripheral blood. The origin of this receptor is a woman between 25 and 40 years old with COVID-19, enrolled during active disease. The nucleotide sequence is TGTGCCAGCAGCTTAGCCGGGACTAGCGGGAGATCCTACAATGAGCAGTTCTTC. Its protein product is CASSLAGTSGRSYNEQFF.